This TCR beta chain is drawn from a study of blood T cell repertoires in COVID-19. The overall study: Collection of acute and convalescent COVID-19 samples took place in the United States, Italy and Spain.

Method: immunoSEQ multiplex PCR; TCRdb's copy keeps in-frame clones and lacks some. This sample has over 200,000 clones; over 75% occur once, and the top ten carry approximately 2.3%. Sequences were obtained from peripheral blood. The origin of this receptor is a woman aged 50 to 65 with acute or convalescent COVID-19.

CDR3 sequence (DNA): TGTGCCATCAGTCGCTCGCCGGGACAGGATAACTACGAGCAGTACTTC. Residues: CAISRSPGQDNYEQYF. J is TRBJ2-7 and V is TRBV10-3; TRBD1 matches 8 bases. Germline CDR1 is ENHRY and CDR2 is SYGVKD. The CDR3 sequence is 16 residues long. After removal of 5 bases from V and 3 bases from J, the junction contained 12 bases not matched to a gene.